Below, 7 T cell receptor beta chains from the same sample are listed, as sequenced in a study of cytomegalovirus exposure and HLA in healthy donors. Primers for the PCR totalled 60 Vbeta and 13 Jbeta. The data were produced by immunoSEQ multiplex PCR, yet TCRdb's version contains in-frame clones alone and is incomplete. The sample lists about 160,000 clones, around 60% occurring once. Sequenced: PBMCs. The receptor set was obtained from a woman aged 60-75 years in good health and CMV-seropositive.

The V and J genes are TRBV19 and TRBJ2-1; D is unclear. The CDR3 sequence is 11 residues long. Trimming removed 5 bases from V and 15 bases from J, with 14 bases in between. Germline V lookup: CDR1 LNHDA, CDR2 SQIVND (reference sequence). The CDR3 DNA reads TGTGCCAGTAGTTTCTATGTGTCGGTGTTCTTC. Translating gives CASSFYVSVFF.

The chain carries TRBV7-2 and TRBJ2-5; 13 bases align to TRBD2. Germline CDR1 is SGHTA and CDR2 is FQGNSA. The junction had 6 bases not matched to a gene; V was cut back by 3 bases and J by 5 bases. The CDR3 sequence is 16 residues long. The CDR3, as DNA: TGTGCCAGCAGCTTTACTAGCGGGAGGGCGTCGGAGACCCAGTACTTC. Protein: CASSFTSGRASETQYF.

This chain joins TRBV4-3 and TRBJ1-2; 12 bases map to TRBD1. Germline CDR1 LGHNA, CDR2 YSLEER. This CDR3 has 17 residues. V lost 5 bases, J lost 2 bases, and 9 bases stayed unmatched. This CDR3 reads CASSRRDRGPHNYGYTF. CDR3 DNA sequence: TGCGCCAGCAGCAGACGGGACAGGGGGCCCCACAACTATGGCTACACCTTC.

The genes are TRBV18 and TRBJ2-7, with 8 nucleotides matching TRBD2. Germline V gene sequence: CDR1 KGHSH, CDR2 LQKENI. This CDR3 is built from 15 residues. After removal of 6 bases from V and 2 bases from J, the junction contained 9 bases not matched to a gene. CDR3 protein: CASSPMGGLAYEQYF. The CDR3 DNA sequence: TGTGCCAGCTCCCCTATGGGGGGACTAGCCTACGAGCAGTACTTC. Based on the CDR3 plus reference TRBV18 and TRBJ2-7, the full variable domain is NAGVMQNPRHLVRRRGQEARLRCSPMKGHSHVYWYRQLPEEGLKFMVYLQKENIIDESGMPKERFSAEFPKEGPSILRIQQVVRGDSAAYFCASSPMGGLAYEQYFGPGTRLTVT.

This chain connects TRBV23-1 to TRBJ1-5; maybe TRBD1 (6 bases). TRBV23-1 carries the ORF label, with uncertain function. V lost 3 bases and J 3 bases, leaving 15 bases between the germline ends. The CDR3 consists of 16 residues. The CDR3 spells CASSHSSGTLNQPQHF. The CDR3 region has the DNA TGCGCCAGCAGTCATTCCTCCGGGACACTCAATCAGCCCCAGCATTTT.

Here the CDR3 reads CASSQGTSYPYTF. CDR3 nucleotides: TGCGCCAGCAGCCAAGGGACATCTTATCCTTACACCTTC. The rearrangement links TRBV4-1 to TRBJ1-2; perhaps TRBD1 as D (5 bases). The germline CDR1 and CDR2 sequences are MGHRA and YSYEKL. V dropped 1 base and J dropped 11 bases, with 14 bases sitting between them. The CDR3 spans 13 residues.

This clone was seen repeatedly, ten times or more. This chain links TRBV6-1 with TRBJ1-1, with unresolved D. The V end lost 6 bases, the J end lost 2 bases, and 10 bases lay between the germline ends. CDR1 MNHNS and CDR2 SASEGT come from the germline V gene. The CDR3 has 13 residues. The CDR3 here is CASRAQPNTEAFF. The CDR3 region has the DNA TGTGCCAGCAGGGCCCAACCCAACACTGAAGCTTTCTTT.